A selection of T cell receptor beta chains follows, all from one sample in a study of OX40 agonist ivuxolimab in advanced cancers. Sequencing used immunoSEQ multiplex PCR; TCRdb keeps in-frame clones, though not all of them. The sample shows about 20,000 clones, roughly 89% of them seen only once. This specimen was CD4+ or CD8+ T cells sorted from blood, taken in a trial of the OX40 agonist ivuxolimab. The receptors derive from an adult with an advanced solid tumor such as melanoma, head and neck, liver or kidney cancer. Each CDR3 is given with its conserved first and last residue. D genes are given only for firm matches. Size is stated for part of the rows, as once, few or many counts, or as a class when the clone is expanded.

>TRBD2|TRBJ2-3|-|TRBV7-9
TGTGCCAGCAGCCCCCTGGGTGGGGGGGTGGCAGATACGCAGTATTTT
CASSPLGGGVADTQYF
>-|TRBJ2-7|-|TRBV7-9
TGTGCCAGCAGCTTAGGCGCGGAGGGACCGAGCTCCTACGAGCAGTACTTC
CASSLGAEGPSSYEQYF
>TRBD1|TRBJ1-1|once|TRBV6-5
TGTGCCAGCAGCCGCACAGGGGACACTGAAGCTTTCTTT
CASSRTGDTEAFF
>-|TRBJ1-5|-|TRBV19
TGTGCCAGTAGTGGGACATGGAATCAGCCCCAGCATTTT
CASSGTWNQPQHF
>-|TRBJ2-2|-|TRBV14
TGTGCCAGCAGCCCGGAATCCTGGGTCGGGGAGCTGTTTTTT
CASSPESWVGELFF
>TRBD1|TRBJ2-5|-|TRBV7-3
TGTGCCAGCAGCCCGACAGGGGGTGGCGAGACCCAGTACTTC
CASSPTGGGETQYF
>-|TRBJ2-1|-|TRBV9
TGTGCCAGCAGCGTGTGGGGCGCGTACAATGAGCAGTTCTTC
CASSVWGAYNEQFF
>-|TRBJ1-1|-|TRBV9
TGTGCCAGCAGCGTCGGGGGCGTGAACACTGAAGCTTTCTTT
CASSVGGVNTEAFF
>-|TRBJ1-2|-|TRBV29-1
TGCAGCGTTTCTGCTTCCGGGCCGGCCGGCTATGGCTACACCTTC
CSVSASGPAGYGYTF
>-|TRBJ1-2|-|TRBV2
TGTGCCAGCAGTGAAGAGGCTTTGACTAACTATGGCTACACCTTC
CASSEEALTNYGYTF
>TRBD1|TRBJ1-1|-|TRBV4-3
TGCGCCAGCAGCCAAGAGCGGCAGGGGGCAAACACTGAAGCTTTCTTT
CASSQERQGANTEAFF
>-|TRBJ2-1|-|TRBV6-5
TGTGCCAGCAGTTACAAACAGGTCTACAATGAGCAGTTCTTC
CASSYKQVYNEQFF
>-|TRBJ2-1|-|TRBV9
TGTGCCAGCAGCGCCAGGACCACATACAATGAGCAGTTCTTC
CASSARTTYNEQFF
>-|TRBJ1-5|few|TRBV19
TGTGCCAGTAGTATCCAGGATCCTATAAATCAGCCCCAGCATTTT
CASSIQDPINQPQHF
>-|TRBJ2-7|-|TRBV10-1
TGCGCCAGCAGCATCGCGGGCCCCAACTACGAGCAGTACTTC
CASSIAGPNYEQYF
>-|TRBJ1-2|-|TRBV5-4
TGTGCCAGCAGCTCAGAAGACAAGAGCTATGGCTACACCTTC
CASSSEDKSYGYTF
>-|TRBJ1-5|-|TRBV2
TGTGCCAGCGGCCGCGCGGACGTTAGCAATCAGCCCCAGCATTTT
CASGRADVSNQPQHF
>-|TRBJ1-1|-|TRBV5-1
TGCGCCAGCAGCTTGCGGCCGAACACTGAAGCTTTCTTT
CASSLRPNTEAFF
>-|TRBJ1-3|few|TRBV5-6
TGTGCCAGCTCTAGCGGAGGGTCTGGAAACACCATATATTTT
CASSSGGSGNTIYF
>-|TRBJ1-5|-|TRBV28
TGTGCCAGCAGTCCATCACAGGCGCGCTATAGCAATCAGCCCCAGCATTTT
CASSPSQARYSNQPQHF
>-|TRBJ2-7|once|TRBV28
TGTGCCAGCAGTTTATTCCACGAGCAGTACTTC
CASSLFHEQYF
>-|TRBJ1-1|-|TRBV19
TGTGCTGCTGGGGCTGAAGCTTTCTTT
CAAGAEAFF
>-|TRBJ1-1|-|TRBV27
TGTGCCAGCCTTGGGGGACTCATGAACACTGAAGCTTTCTTT
CASLGGLMNTEAFF
>-|TRBJ2-1|once|TRBV5-6
TGTGCCAGCAGCTTGGGACTGATCAATGAGCAGTTCTTC
CASSLGLINEQFF
>-|TRBJ1-2|-|TRBV7-2
TGTGCCAGCAGCTTTTTAGAATTCGGCTACACCTTC
CASSFLEFGYTF
>TRBD1|TRBJ1-4|-|TRBV10-1
TGCGCCAGCAGTGAGTCGACAGGGGGAGTTGAAAAACTGTTTTTT
CASSESTGGVEKLFF
>TRBD1|TRBJ1-4|-|TRBV9
TGTGCCAGCAGCGTGGGACAGTTAAATGAAAAACTGTTTTTT
CASSVGQLNEKLFF
>-|TRBJ1-5|few|TRBV5-6
TGTGCCAGCAGCTTGGGGGCCAATCAGCCCCAGCATTTT
CASSLGANQPQHF
>-|TRBJ1-1|-|TRBV15
TGTGCCACCAGCAGAGGTGACAGCAACACTGAAGCTTTCTTT
CATSRGDSNTEAFF
>TRBD1|TRBJ1-2|-|TRBV5-8
TGTGCCAGCCAGACGGGACAGATCTATGGCTACACCTTC
CASQTGQIYGYTF
>TRBD1|TRBJ2-7|-|TRBV13
TGTGCCAGCAGCCCGATTGGACAGGGACGGTACGAGCAGTACTTC
CASSPIGQGRYEQYF
>-|TRBJ1-1|-|TRBV11-2
TGTGCCAGCTCCCGGATGAACACTGAAGCTTTCTTT
CASSRMNTEAFF
>-|TRBJ2-7|once|TRBV5-4
TGTGCCAGCAGCCCCACGCGGCAAGGGGCGTACGAGCAGTACTTC
CASSPTRQGAYEQYF
>-|TRBJ2-5|-|TRBV6-6
TGTGCCAGCAGTTCGCAAGAGACCCAGTACTTC
CASSSQETQYF
>-|TRBJ1-1|-|TRBV2
TGTGCCAGCAGTGAGGGGGATATGAACACTGAAGCTTTCTTT
CASSEGDMNTEAFF
>-|TRBJ1-4|-|TRBV15
TGTGCCACCAGCAGGGCCGGGACCCCGGGTGAAAAACTGTTTTTT
CATSRAGTPGEKLFF
>-|TRBJ2-7|-|TRBV6-1
TGTGCCAGCAGTGAGGGGCCCTGGGAGCAGTACTTC
CASSEGPWEQYF
>TRBD1|TRBJ1-4|-|TRBV28
TGTGCCAGCAGTTTATTTCTCGGGACAGCTAATGAAAAACTGTTTTTT
CASSLFLGTANEKLFF
>TRBD2|TRBJ2-7|-|TRBV18
TGTGCCAGCTCACCACGTCGTGGGGGGGTCTACGAGCAGTACTTC
CASSPRRGGVYEQYF
>-|TRBJ1-1|-|TRBV7-6
TGTGCCAGCAGCCCATCAGAGGGGAGGGAAGCTTTCTTT
CASSPSEGREAFF
>TRBD1|TRBJ1-1|-|TRBV9
TGTGCCAGCAGCGCTCCGGGACAGGGGATAACTGAAGCTTTCTTT
CASSAPGQGITEAFF
>-|TRBJ1-4|-|TRBV5-4
TGTGCCAGCAGCGTACCGGGCCCCGGAGGTGAAAAACTGTTTTTT
CASSVPGPGGEKLFF
>TRBD1|TRBJ1-4|-|TRBV5-8
TGTGCCAGCAGCACCCCGGGACAGTCTAATGAAAAACTGTTTTTT
CASSTPGQSNEKLFF
>-|TRBJ1-5|-|TRBV6-5
TGTGCCAGCGTGGGGTGGGAACGTCAGCCCCAGCATTTT
CASVGWERQPQHF
>-|TRBJ2-3|once|TRBV11-3
TGTGCCAGCAGCTCGGGTTCAGGGTTTGGTACGCAGTATTTT
CASSSGSGFGTQYF
>-|TRBJ1-6|-|TRBV7-2
TGTGCCAGCAGCTTCAGTGATAGCTCCTATAATTCACCCCTCCACTTT
CASSFSDSSYNSPLHF
>TRBD1|TRBJ2-1|-|TRBV28
TGTGCCAGCAGTTTAACGAGGGGGCCAGGCAATGAGCAGTTCTTC
CASSLTRGPGNEQFF
>-|TRBJ2-3|-|TRBV18
TGTGCCAGCTCACCTTTGACTAGCACAGATACGCAGTATTTT
CASSPLTSTDTQYF
>TRBD1|TRBJ2-7|few|TRBV28
TGTGCCAGCAGTCCTCCCGGGACAGGGGCCGAGCAGTACTTC
CASSPPGTGAEQYF
>-|TRBJ2-1|-|TRBV7-9
TGTGCCAGTTCCCATTGGGCTAGCGTCTACAATGAGCAGTTCTTC
CASSHWASVYNEQFF
>-|TRBJ2-1|-|TRBV11-2
TGTGCCAGCAGCTTAGCCCGGTACCCTTACAATGAGCAGTTCTTC
CASSLARYPYNEQFF
>-|TRBJ1-3|-|TRBV27
TGTGCCAGCAGCCCCTCCCAGGGCGAAGCTGGAAACACCATATATTTT
CASSPSQGEAGNTIYF
>-|TRBJ2-7|-|TRBV2
TGTGCCAGCAACGTCTTGGGACTGCAAAATCCAAGCTACGAGCAGTACTTC
CASNVLGLQNPSYEQYF